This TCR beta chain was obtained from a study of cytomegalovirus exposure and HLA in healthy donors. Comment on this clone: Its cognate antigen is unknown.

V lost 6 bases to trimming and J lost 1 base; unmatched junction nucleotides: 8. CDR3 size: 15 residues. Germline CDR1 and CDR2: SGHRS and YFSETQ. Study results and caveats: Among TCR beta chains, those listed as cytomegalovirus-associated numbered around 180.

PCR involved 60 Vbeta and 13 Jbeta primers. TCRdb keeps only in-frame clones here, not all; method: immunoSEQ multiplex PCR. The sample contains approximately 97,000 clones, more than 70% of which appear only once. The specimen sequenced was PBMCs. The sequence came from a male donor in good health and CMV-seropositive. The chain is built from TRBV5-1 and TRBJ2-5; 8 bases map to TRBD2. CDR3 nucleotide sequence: TGCGCCAGCACCCTCACCGGGGGGGGCCAAGAGACCCAGTACTTC. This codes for CASTLTGGGQETQYF. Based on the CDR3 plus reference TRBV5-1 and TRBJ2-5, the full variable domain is KAGVTQTPRYLIKTRGQQVTLSCSPISGHRSVSWYQQTPGQGLQFLFEYFSETQRNKGNFPGRFSGRQFSNSRSEMNVSTLELGDSALYLCASTLTGGGQETQYFGPGTRLLVL.